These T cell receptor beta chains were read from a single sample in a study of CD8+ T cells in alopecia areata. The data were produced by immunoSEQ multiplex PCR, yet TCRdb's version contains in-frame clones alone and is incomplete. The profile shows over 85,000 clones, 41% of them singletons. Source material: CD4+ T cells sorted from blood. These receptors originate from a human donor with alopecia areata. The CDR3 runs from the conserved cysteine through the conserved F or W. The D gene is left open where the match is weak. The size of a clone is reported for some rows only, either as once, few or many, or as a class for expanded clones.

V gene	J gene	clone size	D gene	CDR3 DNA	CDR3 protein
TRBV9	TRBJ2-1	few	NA	TGTGCCAGCAGCGTAGTTAGCGTGAACGATGAGCAGTTCTTC	CASSVVSVNDEQFF
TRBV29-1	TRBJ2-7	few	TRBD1	TGCAGCGTCCGAAGGGGACAGGGAGGCTACGAGCAGTACTTC	CSVRRGQGGYEQYF
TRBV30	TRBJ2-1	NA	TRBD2	TGTGCCTGGAGTGAGGGTCTAGCGGTCTACAATGAGCAGTTCTTC	CAWSEGLAVYNEQFF
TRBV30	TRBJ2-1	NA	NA	TGTGCCTGGCGGAGTACTGAGCAGTTCTTC	CAWRSTEQFF
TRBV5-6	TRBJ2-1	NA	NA	TGTGCCAGCAGCTTGGTCCGCTCCTACAATGAGCAGTTCTTC	CASSLVRSYNEQFF
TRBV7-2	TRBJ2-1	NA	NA	TGTGCCAGCAGCTTGATCGGGACCTTATCCTACAATGAGCAGTTCTTC	CASSLIGTLSYNEQFF
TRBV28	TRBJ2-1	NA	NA	TGTGCCAGCAGTTTACCCCCCCGTGGGCAGTTCTTC	CASSLPPRGQFF
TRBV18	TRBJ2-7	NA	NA	TGTGCCAGCTCACCACTAAGCTCGGGTACCTACGAGCAGTACTTC	CASSPLSSGTYEQYF
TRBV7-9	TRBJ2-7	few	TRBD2	TGTGCCAGCAGCTTAGGGACTAGCGGGAGGCTCGACGAGCAGTACTTC	CASSLGTSGRLDEQYF
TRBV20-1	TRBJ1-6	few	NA	TGCAGTGCTAGCGCTGCAGGGCCCCTCCACTTT	CSASAAGPLHF
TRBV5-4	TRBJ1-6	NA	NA	TGTGCCAGCAGCCCAAACCCAACAGGGTATTCACCCCTCCACTTT	CASSPNPTGYSPLHF
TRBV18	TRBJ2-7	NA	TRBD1	TGTGCCAGCTCACCGGGCAGGGGGCAGGACGAGCAGTACTTC	CASSPGRGQDEQYF
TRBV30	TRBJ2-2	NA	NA	TGTGCCTGGACGACATTTCCCGGGGAGCTGTTTTTT	CAWTTFPGELFF
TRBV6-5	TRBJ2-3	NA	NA	TGTGCCAGCAGGCCCCCCGGCAGAGATACGCAGTATTTT	CASRPPGRDTQYF
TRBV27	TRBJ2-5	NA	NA	TGTGCCAGCAGTTTATACGGGGCCGAGACCCAGTACTTC	CASSLYGAETQYF